This T cell receptor beta chain appears in the sequencing data of a study of regulatory T cells in long-lasting Graves disease. Study summary: Prior antithyroid drug treatment in newly diagnosed Graves' patients lasted under 3 months.

CDR3 length: 16 residues. Looked up from germline, CDR1 is SGHRS and CDR2 is YFSETQ. The ends were cut back, 1 base at V and 0 bases at J, with 11 bases in the middle. Combining iRepertoire HTBI primers with Arm-PCR of CDR3 regions, the authors built TCR beta libraries. Each CDR3 protein gets one entry after TCRdb re-called the multiplex PCR reads with MiXCR. The repertoire holds some 350,000 distinct CDR3 sequences, with around 15% as singletons. This clonotype was recorded at least ten times. The time point is: newly diagnosed GD, antithyroid drugs for less than 3 months. PBMC RNA served as the TCR library source. These data were likewise used in another study, on T cells in Graves' hyperthyroidism and ophthalmopathy.

The sequencing used peripheral blood mononuclear cells (PBMCs), collected at new diagnosis, from a patient treated with antithyroid drugs. The rearrangement uses TRBV5-1 and TRBJ2-1, with a possible D match to TRBD1 (6 bases). The origin of this receptor is a woman under 30 with Graves disease. In DNA, the CDR3 is TGCGCCAGCAGCTTGTCCGGACAGAGCTCCTACAATGAGCAGTTCTTC. Translation: CASSLSGQSSYNEQFF.